This entry lists 25 T cell receptor beta chains sequenced from one sample in a study of shared clonotypes between healthy human individuals. Profiling relied on immunoSEQ multiplex PCR, and the TCRdb table lists in-frame clones only, not all of them. The sample includes around 1.6 million clones, around 98% of them seen just once. Specimen: naive CD4+ T cells sorted from blood. Subset specified: CD45RA+ positively selected. These receptors were taken from a man aged 25-45 years in good health.

The chain carries TRBV5-6 and TRBJ1-5, with a tentative D call TRBD1 (5 bases). CDR1 is SGHDT and CDR2 is YYEEEE in the germline V gene. The CDR3 contains 15 residues. Trimming pared 4 bases from V and 2 bases from J, leaving 13 bases between. The DNA of the CDR3 is TGTGCCAGCAGCGGAAGAACAGGAGGCAATCAGCCCCAGCATTTT. It yields the protein CASSGRTGGNQPQHF. The full variable domain, in which reference TRBV5-6 and TRBJ1-5 provide the parts outside the CDR3, is DAGVTQSPTHLIKTRGQQVTLRCSPKSGHDTVSWYQQALGQGPQFIFQYYEEEERQRGNFPDRFSGHQFPNYSSELNVNALLLGDSALYLCASSGRTGGNQPQHFGDGTRLSIL.

This clone was seen once. This chain joins TRBV4-1 and TRBJ2-7; D assignment may be TRBD1 or TRBD2 (5 bases each). Germline-derived CDR1 and CDR2 are MGHRA and YSYEKL. The CDR3 contains 17 residues. Trimming left V 4 bases short and J 3 bases short, with 22 bases between. The CDR3 reads CASSPEYGALTLYEQYF. Here the CDR3 DNA reads TGCGCCAGCAGCCCAGAGTACGGGGCCTTGACACTCTACGAGCAGTACTTC.

This chain's CDR3 is CTGRDRYSYTF. The CDR3 DNA reads as TGCACCGGCCGGGACCGCTACAGCTACACCTTC. The chain couples TRBV20-1 to TRBJ1-2, with D perhaps matching TRBD1 (5 bases). Germline loops: CDR1 DFQATT, CDR2 SNEGSKA (reference sequence). CDR3 length: 11 residues.

V is TRBV19 and J is TRBJ2-1; 7 nucleotides match TRBD2. V was pared by 8 bases and J by 4 bases, with 8 bases of the junction left unmatched. The CDR3 contains 14 residues. In germline, CDR1 is LNHDA, CDR2 SQIVND (reference sequence). The CDR3: CASETSPGYNEQFF. The DNA for the CDR3 is TGTGCCAGTGAGACTAGCCCGGGATACAATGAGCAGTTCTTC.

V gene TRBV7-2 combines with J gene TRBJ2-3, with D hard to call. The germline V gene has CDR1 SGHTA and CDR2 FQGNSA. Trimming pared 9 bases from V and 4 bases from J, leaving 14 bases between. This CDR3 region has 13 residues. The CDR3 protein is CASVREIADTQYF. CDR3 sequence (DNA): TGTGCCAGTGTGAGAGAGATCGCAGATACGCAGTATTTT.

CDR3 loop: CASSPRTGENYGYTF. The CDR3 bases are TGTGCCAGCTCACCGCGGACAGGGGAGAACTATGGCTACACCTTC. The chain is built from TRBV18 and TRBJ1-2, with 9 bases that match TRBD1. This CDR3 spans 15 amino acids. V was clipped by 3 bases and J by 2 bases; unmatched bases: 4. Looked up from germline, CDR1 is KGHSH and CDR2 is LQKENI.

The chain is built from TRBV13 and TRBJ2-3, with 10 bases identical to TRBD2. CDR1 PRHDT and CDR2 FYEKMQ come from the germline V gene (reference sequence). Trimming removed 3 bases from V and 2 bases from J; junction bases left unmatched: 5. This CDR3 contains 16 residues. The CDR3 DNA follows: TGTGCCAGCAGCTTCTCTAGCGGGAGAGCCACAGATACGCAGTATTTT. It is translated as CASSFSSGRATDTQYF.

Worth noting for this clone: The same CDR3 is also encoded by other DNA sequences in this sample. The J gene is TRBJ2-7, the V gene TRBV7-9; no clear D. Trimming shortened V by 5 bases and J by 4 bases, and 6 bases separated the two germline ends. The CDR3 runs to 11 residues. Per germline, CDR1 SEHNR and CDR2 FQNEAQ (reference sequence). The CDR3 spells CASSVSYEQYF. As DNA, the CDR3 is TGTGCCAGCAGCGTCTCTTACGAGCAGTACTTC.

V and J are TRBV5-1 and TRBJ2-5; 9 bases line up with TRBD2. Germline CDR1 reads SGHRS; CDR2 reads YFSETQ. CDR3 length: 20 residues. V was clipped by 0 bases and J by 2 bases; unmatched bases: 17. CDR3: CASSLALLAGVLGGQETQYF. Written as DNA, the CDR3 is TGCGCCAGCAGCTTGGCTCTTTTAGCGGGAGTTCTCGGGGGGCAAGAGACCCAGTACTTC.

V usage is TRBV4-2 and J usage is TRBJ2-1; tentatively, D is TRBD1 (5 bases). Per the germline V gene, CDR1 is LGHNA and CDR2 is YNFKEQ. Trimming cost V 1 base and J 0 bases, with 19 bases left between them. The CDR3 contains 19 residues. CDR3 sequence: CASSQVEGAALSSYNEQFF. The CDR3 DNA is TGTGCCAGCAGCCAAGTGGAAGGGGCGGCTCTGAGCTCCTACAATGAGCAGTTCTTC.

The chain uses TRBV25-1 and TRBJ1-2; 7 bases are shared with TRBD1. V shed 8 bases, J shed 4 bases, and the junction held 22 bases outside the gene matches. The germline V gene encodes CDR1 MGHDK and CDR2 SYGVNS. The CDR3 is made up of 18 amino acids. The CDR3 nucleotides are TGTGCCAGCGAAGCATCGCCGGTACGCAGGGGGAGACGCTATGGCTACACCTTC. It codes for CASEASPVRRGRRYGYTF.

J is TRBJ2-1 and V is TRBV5-1; 8 bases are a match to TRBD1. The J segment lost 6 bases and the V segment lost 5 bases, leaving 13 bases of the junction unmatched. Per germline, CDR1 SGHRS and CDR2 YFSETQ. This CDR3 is built from 16 residues. CDR3 sequence: CASRPRADRVINEQFF. Written as DNA, the CDR3 is TGCGCCAGCAGACCCCGAGCGGACAGGGTAATCAATGAGCAGTTCTTC. Filled out from reference TRBV5-1 and TRBJ2-1, the complete variable domain reads KAGVTQTPRYLIKTRGQQVTLSCSPISGHRSVSWYQQTPGQGLQFLFEYFSETQRNKGNFPGRFSGRQFSNSRSEMNVSTLELGDSALYLCASRPRADRVINEQFFGPGTRLTVL.

This rearrangement joins TRBV28 to TRBJ1-5; perhaps TRBD1 as D (5 bases). This CDR3 spans 15 amino acids. V lost 4 bases and J 1 base, leaving 11 bases between the germline ends. CDR1 is MDHEN and CDR2 is SYDVKM in the germline V gene. The CDR3 loop is CASSSDSRSNQPQHF. The CDR3 region has the DNA TGTGCCAGCAGTTCCGACAGTAGGAGCAATCAGCCCCAGCATTTT.

The rearrangement links TRBV5-4 to TRBJ2-7; 9 bases align to TRBD1. Looked up from germline, CDR1 is SGHNT and CDR2 is YYREEE (reference sequence). The CDR3 is made up of 14 amino acids. V lost 5 bases and J lost 8; bases outside the gene matches: 11. This CDR3 reads CASRTGTGSIQQYF. The CDR3 nucleotides are TGTGCCAGCAGGACCGGGACAGGGTCTATTCAGCAGTACTTC.

The chain employs TRBV7-9 and TRBJ2-1, with a possible D match to TRBD1 (6 bases). The V gene's germline CDR1 is SEHNR and CDR2 FQNEAQ (reference sequence). Trimming took 1 base from V and 5 from J, leaving 12 bases between them. This CDR3 contains 15 residues. The CDR3 reads CASSLDGTTDNEQFF. The DNA of the CDR3 is TGTGCCAGCAGCTTAGACGGGACAACCGACAATGAGCAGTTCTTC.

The chain carries TRBV10-3 and TRBJ1-5, with 8 bases lining up with TRBD1. Trimming at V came to 10 bases and at J to 6 bases, leaving 11 bases not matched to a gene. Germline CDR1 is ENHRY and CDR2 is SYGVKD. This CDR3 has 14 amino acids. Here the CDR3 reads CATRQGLGGQPQHF. CDR3 in DNA: TGTGCCACCCGACAGGGGCTCGGGGGTCAGCCCCAGCATTTT.

The chain joins TRBV29-1 to TRBJ2-5; tentative D call: TRBD1 (8 bases). CDR3 size: 13 residues. The V and J ends lost 0 bases and 5 bases respectively, with 10 bases between them. The germline gives CDR1 SQVTM, CDR2 ANQGSEA. CDR3 bases: TGCAGCGTTGAAGAACAGGGGGGGGAGACCCAGTACTTC. Translation: CSVEEQGGETQYF. Full variable domain (outside the CDR3, taken from reference TRBV29-1 and TRBJ2-5): SAVISQKPSRDICQRGTSLTIQCQVDSQVTMMFWYRQQPGQSLTLIATANQGSEATYESGFVIDKFPISRPNLTFSTLTVSNMSPEDSSIYLCSVEEQGGETQYFGPGTRLLVL.

This rearrangement joins TRBV7-3 to TRBJ2-1; D unresolved. V lost 5 bases, J lost 0 bases, and 11 bases lay in between. This CDR3 has 15 amino acids. From germline, CDR1 is SGHTA and CDR2 FQGTGA. The CDR3 region is CASSKASSSYNEQFF. Written as DNA, the CDR3 is TGTGCCAGCAGCAAAGCTTCTTCCTCCTACAATGAGCAGTTCTTC.

The rearrangement links TRBV7-3 to TRBJ2-5, with 10 nucleotides matching TRBD2. The ends lost 2 bases at V and 4 bases at J; junction bases unmatched: 13. Germline values: CDR1 SGHTA, CDR2 FQGTGA. The CDR3 sequence is 18 residues long. The DNA for the CDR3 is TGTGCCAGCAGCTTAGGGTTGGCTAGCGGGAGTATAGGAGAGACCCAGTACTTC. Translation: CASSLGLASGSIGETQYF. The variable domain in full, with the rest retrieved from reference TRBV7-3 and TRBJ2-5, is GAGVSQTPSNKVTEKGKYVELRCDPISGHTALYWYRQSLGQGPEFLIYFQGTGAADDSGLPNDRFFAVRPEGSVSTLKIQRTERGDSAVYLCASSLGLASGSIGETQYFGPGTRLLVL.

A note on this clone: Other DNA sequences in the same sample also yield this CDR3. The rearrangement uses TRBV18 and TRBJ2-7, with 10 bases aligning to TRBD1. Per the germline V gene, CDR1 is KGHSH and CDR2 is LQKENI. Trimming cost V 1 base and J 5 bases; bases outside gene matches: 5. This CDR3 region has 15 residues. CDR3 sequence reads: CASSPLGTGDHEQYF. The CDR3 DNA reads as TGTGCCAGCTCACCACTTGGGACAGGGGACCACGAGCAGTACTTC.

This chain uses TRBV7-8 with TRBJ1-5; weak D call: TRBD1 (5 bases). Per the germline V gene, CDR1 is SGHVS and CDR2 is FQNEAQ. The CDR3 length is 18 residues. V shed 3 bases and J shed 6 bases, with 24 bases lying between them. DNA of the CDR3: TGTGCCAGCAGCTTCCCAACGATAGGGACCCTCCGGGGTCAGCCCCAGCATTTT. This encodes CASSFPTIGTLRGQPQHF.

The V call is TRBV9, the J call TRBJ2-3; TRBD2 aligns across 7 bases. Trimming cost V 5 bases and J 6 bases; bases outside gene matches: 12. The germline V gene has CDR1 SGDLS and CDR2 YYNGEE. This CDR3 is 15 amino acids long. Here the CDR3 DNA reads TGTGCCAGCAGTCAAACTCCCGGGACTAAGGATACGCAGTATTTT. Translation: CASSQTPGTKDTQYF.

The chain links TRBV6-1 to TRBJ1-5; D remains unclear. Trimming pared 6 bases from V and 1 base from J, leaving 10 bases between. Germline V gene data show CDR1 as MNHNS and CDR2 as SASEGT. This CDR3 contains 14 residues. This chain's CDR3 is CASSAQDSNQPQHF. The CDR3 bases are TGTGCCAGCAGCGCGCAGGACAGCAATCAGCCCCAGCATTTT.

This chain joins TRBV20-1 and TRBJ2-4, with unresolved D. The CDR3 loop spans 11 amino acids. Germline loops: CDR1 DFQATT, CDR2 SNEGSKA (reference sequence). Trimming pared 8 bases from V and 2 bases from J, leaving 7 bases between. The CDR3 loop reads CSTISKNIQYF. The DNA of the CDR3 is TGCAGTACCATCTCCAAAAACATTCAGTACTTC.

This clone appeared once. The rearrangement uses TRBV5-1 and TRBJ2-1; either TRBD1 or TRBD2 may supply D (5 bases each). V dropped 4 bases and J dropped 0 bases, with 17 bases sitting between them. Germline values: CDR1 SGHRS, CDR2 YFSETQ. The CDR3 spans 17 residues. The CDR3 DNA reads as TGCGCCAGCAGCCTCATTCCGGCAGGGAGCTCCTACAATGAGCAGTTCTTC. It codes for CASSLIPAGSSYNEQFF.